A selection of T cell receptor beta chains follows, all from one sample in a study of blood T cell repertoires in COVID-19. Only in-frame clones appear in the TCRdb table, and some are missing; sequencing was by immunoSEQ multiplex PCR. The sample has 250,000 to 350,000 clones, 86% seen once; the top ten hold around 1.5%. The sample taken for sequencing was peripheral blood. The source of these receptors is a woman aged 50 to 60 with acute or convalescent COVID-19. Both conserved end residues are part of each CDR3. A D gene is named only where the DNA matches it firmly. Size is stated for part of the rows, as once, few or many counts, or as a class when the clone is expanded.

D gene	clone size	CDR3 length	V gene	J gene	CDR3 protein	CDR3 DNA
.	.	14	TRBV27	TRBJ2-2	CASSRVTNTGELFF	TGTGCCAGCAGTCGCGTCACGAACACCGGGGAGCTGTTTTTT
TRBD2	.	16	TRBV11-2	TRBJ2-3	CASSRTGSGGTDTQYF	TGTGCCAGCAGCCGAACGGGTAGCGGGGGCACAGATACGCAGTATTTT
.	.	13	TRBV12-3/TRBV12-4	TRBJ2-1	CASSPAVGNEQFF	TGTGCCAGCAGTCCCGCCGTCGGTAATGAGCAGTTCTTC
TRBD1	once	14	TRBV5-8	TRBJ1-1	CASSLTGTGIEAFF	TGTGCCAGCAGCTTAACCGGGACAGGGATTGAAGCTTTCTTT
TRBD1	.	15	TRBV6-5	TRBJ1-2	CASSFIGTGSYGYTF	TGTGCCAGCAGTTTTATCGGGACAGGGTCCTATGGCTACACCTTC
.	.	15	TRBV7-9	TRBJ1-3	CASSLGRFSGNTIYF	TGTGCCAGCAGCTTGGGGAGGTTCTCTGGAAACACCATATATTTT
.	.	13	TRBV19	TRBJ1-5	CASTRQLNQPQHF	TGTGCCAGCACCCGACAGTTAAATCAGCCCCAGCATTTT
.	.	17	TRBV21-1	TRBJ2-2	CASSKYRTSGRTGELFF	TGTGCCAGCAGCAAATACAGGACTAGCGGGAGGACCGGGGAGCTGTTTTTT
.	.	15	TRBV9	TRBJ1-6	CASSVDTGGDSPLHF	TGTGCCAGCAGCGTAGATACGGGGGGCGATTCACCCCTCCACTTT
.	.	16	TRBV18	TRBJ1-4	CASSLSEPVTNEKLFF	TGTGCCAGCTCACTGTCTGAGCCGGTTACTAATGAAAAACTGTTTTTT
TRBD1	once	15	TRBV19	TRBJ1-1	CASSQTGERHTEAFF	TGTGCCAGTAGCCAGACAGGGGAAAGACACACTGAAGCTTTCTTT
TRBD1	.	16	TRBV19	TRBJ2-2	CASSPRQGAGTGELFF	TGTGCCAGTAGTCCAAGACAGGGGGCCGGGACCGGGGAGCTGTTTTTT
.	once	17	TRBV7-2	TRBJ2-3	CASSLRWGGQTTDTQYF	TGTGCCAGCAGCTTGAGGTGGGGGGGACAAACCACAGATACGCAGTATTTT
.	.	14	TRBV14	TRBJ2-7	CASSQGLGTYEQYF	TGTGCCAGCAGCCAAGGCCTCGGGACCTACGAGCAGTACTTC
.	.	13	TRBV5-1	TRBJ2-7	CASSLEVAYEQYF	TGCGCCAGCAGCTTGGAAGTAGCCTACGAGCAGTACTTC
TRBD1	.	13	TRBV28	TRBJ1-1	CASTITGGTEAFF	TGTGCCAGCACCATTACAGGGGGCACTGAAGCTTTCTTT
TRBD1	.	16	TRBV11-3	TRBJ2-1	CASSPATGTGGNEQFF	TGTGCCAGCAGCCCAGCCACCGGGACAGGGGGTAATGAGCAGTTCTTC
.	few	16	TRBV27	TRBJ2-2	CASSLNWGQNTGELFF	TGTGCCAGCAGTTTAAATTGGGGGCAGAACACCGGGGAGCTGTTTTTT
TRBD2	.	16	TRBV4-2	TRBJ2-3	CASSQPGLAGSDTQYF	TGTGCCAGCAGCCAACCGGGACTAGCGGGTAGCGATACGCAGTATTTT
TRBD2	.	16	TRBV27	TRBJ2-7	CASAPPGTRSSYEQYF	TGTGCCAGCGCTCCCCCCGGGACTAGGAGCTCCTACGAGCAGTACTTC
.	.	16	TRBV28	TRBJ1-5	CASSLVLPSGNQPQHF	TGTGCCAGCAGTCTCGTGCTCCCGAGTGGCAATCAGCCCCAGCATTTT
.	.	14	TRBV19	TRBJ1-5	CASSNRLGNQPQHF	TGTGCCAGTAGTAATCGATTAGGCAATCAGCCCCAGCATTTT
.	once	13	TRBV24-1	TRBJ2-1	CATSDYYSGEQFF	TGTGCCACCAGTGATTACTATAGCGGTGAGCAGTTCTTC
TRBD2	once	17	TRBV27	TRBJ2-2	CANWGTSGRLGTGELFF	TGTGCCAACTGGGGGACTAGCGGGAGGTTGGGCACCGGGGAGCTGTTTTTT
.	.	13	TRBV5-1	TRBJ1-1	CASRTALGTEAFF	TGCGCCAGCAGAACGGCCCTCGGGACTGAAGCTTTCTTT
TRBD2	.	16	TRBV6-2/TRBV6-3	TRBJ2-1	CASSSIAGRPYNEQFF	TGTGCCAGCAGTTCTATAGCGGGCCGACCCTACAATGAGCAGTTCTTC
TRBD2	.	12	TRBV12-3/TRBV12-4	TRBJ2-1	CASTSGRGEQFF	TGTGCCAGCACTAGCGGGAGAGGTGAGCAGTTCTTC
.	once	13	TRBV7-2	TRBJ2-7	CASSPSGSYEQYF	TGTGCCAGCAGCCCGTCGGGTTCCTACGAGCAGTACTTC
TRBD1	.	15	TRBV10-3	TRBJ2-5	CAIRDKTGGGETQYF	TGTGCCATCAGGGATAAGACAGGGGGCGGGGAGACCCAGTACTTC
TRBD1	.	13	TRBV11-1	TRBJ1-1	CASTETGGTEAFF	TGTGCCAGCACCGAAACAGGGGGCACTGAAGCTTTCTTT
TRBD1	.	13	TRBV28	TRBJ1-2	CASSLRDRDGYTF	TGTGCCAGCAGTTTAAGGGACAGGGATGGCTACACCTTC
.	.	16	TRBV7-2	TRBJ1-4	CASSSGQMRGDEKLFF	TGTGCCAGCAGCTCTGGACAGATGCGAGGTGACGAAAAACTGTTTTTT
.	.	15	TRBV27	TRBJ1-1	CASSSAQIMNTEAFF	TGTGCCAGCAGTTCAGCACAGATTATGAACACTGAAGCTTTCTTT
.	.	16	TRBV9	TRBJ1-6	CASSLREVYPERPLHF	TGTGCCAGCAGCCTGCGTGAAGTATACCCCGAGAGGCCCCTCCACTTT
TRBD2	.	15	TRBV7-2	TRBJ2-2	CASSEASGDTGELFF	TGTGCCAGCTCGGAGGCTAGCGGAGACACCGGGGAGCTGTTTTTT
TRBD1	.	16	TRBV7-6	TRBJ1-1	CASSRVSGTGTNEAFF	TGTGCCAGCAGCCGGGTTTCCGGGACAGGGACCAATGAAGCTTTCTTT
.	once	14	TRBV27	TRBJ1-2	CASSPLRPGSGYTF	TGTGCCAGCAGTCCCCTAAGACCGGGAAGTGGCTACACCTTC
.	.	15	TRBV7-2	TRBJ2-7	CASSFSSGYSYEQYF	TGTGCCAGCAGCTTTAGTAGCGGCTACTCCTACGAGCAGTACTTC
TRBD2	.	17	TRBV24-1	TRBJ2-7	CATSDLPGTSGTYEQYF	TGTGCCACCAGTGATCTACCCGGGACTAGCGGGACCTACGAGCAGTACTTC
TRBD1	.	15	TRBV19	TRBJ1-1	CASRWQTGGRTEAFF	TGTGCCAGTAGGTGGCAGACAGGGGGCAGGACTGAAGCTTTCTTT
.	.	15	TRBV9	TRBJ1-2	CASSHGGGWDYGYTF	TGTGCCAGCAGCCACGGGGGGGGCTGGGACTATGGCTACACCTTC
TRBD2	.	15	TRBV7-3	TRBJ2-1	CASSLTRTSGNEQFF	TGTGCCAGCAGCTTAACCCGCACTAGCGGGAACGAGCAGTTCTTC
.	.	15	TRBV18	TRBJ2-5	CASSPRTGLEETQYF	TGTGCCAGCTCACCAAGAACAGGGTTGGAGGAGACCCAGTACTTC
.	.	16	TRBV27	TRBJ1-2	CASSSARGSISYGYTF	TGTGCCAGCAGTTCCGCGCGGGGGTCCATTTCCTATGGCTACACCTTC
.	.	15	TRBV11-3	TRBJ2-2	CASSYDRTNTGELFF	TGTGCCAGCAGCTATGACAGGACGAACACCGGGGAGCTGTTTTTT
.	.	13	TRBV6-6	TRBJ2-7	CATTGVIDLEQYF	TGTGCCACCACGGGAGTAATCGATCTCGAGCAGTACTTC
TRBD1	.	15	TRBV11-2	TRBJ1-1	CASSPSSRQGYEAFF	TGTGCCAGCAGCCCTAGCTCCAGACAGGGGTATGAAGCTTTCTTT
TRBD2	.	15	TRBV18	TRBJ2-3	CASSPPTGGADTQYF	TGTGCCAGCTCACCACCAACGGGGGGGGCAGATACGCAGTATTTT
.	once	11	TRBV27	TRBJ1-2	CASSSGYGYTF	TGTGCCAGCAGTTCGGGGTACGGCTACACCTTC
.	.	13	TRBV3-1/TRBV3-2	TRBJ2-3	CASSQDGRITQYF	TGTGCCAGCAGCCAAGATGGTAGAATAACGCAGTATTTT
TRBD1	.	18	TRBV5-1	TRBJ1-6	CASSKGQGAGMDNSPLHF	TGCGCCAGCAGCAAGGGACAGGGGGCTGGAATGGATAATTCACCCCTCCACTTT
TRBD1	.	18	TRBV5-5	TRBJ1-5	CASSLRDSLVYSNQPQHF	TGTGCCAGCAGCTTGCGGGACAGTCTCGTGTATAGCAATCAGCCCCAGCATTTT
TRBD1	.	15	TRBV4-3	TRBJ1-5	CASSRYRGGWQPQHF	TGCGCCAGCAGCCGATACAGGGGTGGCTGGCAGCCCCAGCATTTT
TRBD1	.	15	TRBV2	TRBJ2-5	CASSSGTGHRETQYF	TGTGCCAGCAGCTCCGGGACAGGGCATCGAGAGACCCAGTACTTC
.	.	15	TRBV10-3	TRBJ2-1	CAISATSLAYNEQFF	TGTGCCATCAGTGCGACTAGTTTGGCCTACAATGAGCAGTTCTTC
TRBD2	.	16	TRBV4-1	TRBJ2-2	CASSRTREGNTGELFF	TGCGCCAGCAGCCGTACGCGGGAGGGGAACACCGGGGAGCTGTTTTTT
.	.	16	TRBV24-1	TRBJ2-1	CATSDTGTRLGDEQFF	TGTGCCACCAGTGATACCGGGACACGGTTGGGGGATGAGCAGTTCTTC
TRBD1	.	14	TRBV7-9	TRBJ1-1	CASSGTGLNTEAFF	TGTGCCAGCAGCGGGACAGGTTTGAACACTGAAGCTTTCTTT
TRBD2	few	14	TRBV2	TRBJ2-2	CASRLAGGLGELFF	TGTGCCAGCAGACTAGCGGGAGGGTTGGGGGAGCTGTTTTTT